This T cell receptor beta chain was captured in a study of molecular identifiers for immune sequencing clone quantification. There are many counts of this clonotype. The antigen remains undetermined. Listed TCR primers and previously described methods were used for bulk TCR libraries. TCRdb reprocessed the PCR reads with MiXCR, giving one entry per CDR3 protein. This table has 300,000 to 400,000 distinct CDR3 sequences, roughly 23% appearing once. Sorting captured naive CD8 T cells as CD8+CD4-CCR7+CD45RA+. Findings and caveats of the study: Identical TCR molecules that share a barcode could lead to an underestimation of highly expanded clone sizes. Jurkat TCR RNA from one cell was spiked into about a million naive cells, and it was reportedly detectable there.

This CDR3 is 14 amino acids long. V was shortened by 3 bases and J by 4 bases, with 12 bases between the two germline ends. V is TRBV12-3 or TRBV12-4 and J is TRBJ1-1; weak D call: TRBD1 (5 bases). The sequence came from a human donor in good health. Some libraries in this study had Jurkat cell RNA spiked in. Sequencing input: naive CD8+ T cells from blood, with Jurkat cell RNA spiked in. The subset: FACS-sorted CD8+CD4-CCR7+CD45RA+ naive T cells. CDR3: CASSFILDSTEAFF. As DNA, the CDR3 is TGTGCCAGCAGTTTCATACTAGACAGCACTGAAGCTTTCTTT.